This TCR beta chain emerged from a study of Tregs in tolerant kidney transplant recipients. Germline trimming cut 0 bases from V and 4 bases from J; bases unmatched to any gene: 9. The CDR3 runs 16 residues. Germline V gene lookup returns CDR1 SGDLS and CDR2 YYNGEE. Using immunoSEQ multiplex PCR, the repertoire was profiled, and TCRdb retains in-frame clones only, with some absent. The sample carries more than 75,000 clones, roughly 93% recorded once. This TCR derives from a human donor who received a combined kidney and bone marrow transplant. Here the sequenced sample was CD4+ T cells from blood, taken before the transplant. This chain connects TRBV9 to TRBJ2-7, with 8 nucleotides matching TRBD1. The CDR3 spells CASSVAARTGPYEQYF. CDR3 DNA sequence: TGTGCCAGCAGCGTAGCGGCCAGGACAGGGCCATACGAGCAGTACTTC.